Following are 21 T cell receptor beta chains from one sample sequenced in a study of T cells in localized non-small cell lung cancer. Measured with immunoSEQ multiplex PCR; TCRdb has only the in-frame clones, and not every one. The data contain 25,000 to 35,000 clones, 92% of them singletons. The sample in question was peripheral blood, obtained before any cancer treatment. These receptors were taken from a female donor over 55 with stage I lung adenocarcinoma.

The J gene is TRBJ1-2, the V gene TRBV6-5; D is uncertain. Looked up from germline, CDR1 is MNHEY and CDR2 is SVGAGI. CDR3 length: 13 amino acids. V was clipped by 4 bases and J by 4 bases, with 10 bases between them. CDR3 nucleotide sequence: TGTGCCAGCAGTTCCCTAAGGGTCTATGGCTACACCTTC. Its protein product is CASSSLRVYGYTF.

This clone has more than one count but fewer than ten. V is TRBV25-1 and J is TRBJ1-5; maybe TRBD1 (5 bases). V was shortened by 5 bases and J by 6 bases, with 11 bases between the two germline ends. This CDR3 contains 13 residues. Per the germline V gene, CDR1 is MGHDK and CDR2 is SYGVNS. CDR3 amino acids: CASSKQGGQPQHF. CDR3 coding DNA: TGTGCCAGCAGTAAGCAGGGTGGTCAGCCCCAGCATTTT.

The chain carries TRBV10-2 and TRBJ1-2; D might be TRBD1 (6 bases). This CDR3 is built from 13 residues. Germline values: CDR1 WSHSY, CDR2 SAAADI. V was pared by 0 bases and J by 5 bases, with 7 bases between. The CDR3, as DNA: TGCGCCAGCAGTGAGTCAACAGGGTATGGCTACACCTTC. Translated, it gives CASSESTGYGYTF.

The gene calls are TRBV6-1 and TRBJ1-2, with 7 positions matching TRBD1. Germline loops: CDR1 MNHNS, CDR2 SASEGT. With V trimmed by 4 bases and J by 8 bases, 10 bases remained unmatched. The CDR3 runs 14 residues. DNA for the CDR3: TGTGCCAGCAGTGTCGAGGGGGCAGGCTGGGGCTACACCTTC. Translation gives CASSVEGAGWGYTF.

The chain recombines TRBV5-1 with TRBJ2-5, with D possibly matching TRBD2 (5 bases). The CDR3 runs to 14 residues. The germline V and J ends were trimmed by 1 base and 1 base, with 8 bases remaining between them. CDR1 and CDR2 (germline): SGHRS, YFSETQ. CDR3 protein: CASSLTRAQETQYF. The CDR3 DNA is TGCGCCAGCAGCTTGACTAGAGCCCAAGAGACCCAGTACTTC.

This rearrangement joins TRBV9 to TRBJ1-4; D gene ambiguous. Germline V gene data show CDR1 as SGDLS and CDR2 as YYNGEE. The V and J ends lost 4 bases and 4 bases respectively, with 11 bases between them. CDR3 length: 14 residues. CDR3 sequence: CASSTDGLNEKLFF. The CDR3 coding sequence is TGTGCCAGCAGCACGGACGGGCTTAATGAAAAACTGTTTTTT.

DNA of the CDR3: TGTGCCAGCAGCTTGTTAGGGAACTACGAGCAGTACTTC. Protein sequence: CASSLLGNYEQYF. The rearrangement uses TRBV5-4 and TRBJ2-7, with unresolved D. CDR3 length: 13 residues. Germline CDR1 SGHNT, CDR2 YYREEE (reference sequence). V was cut by 1 base and J by 3 bases, with 8 bases left in between.

In nucleotides, the CDR3 is TGTGCCAGTAGTGCCGCAGGCCGGGACGGTGGCTATGGCTACACCTTC. Its translation is CASSAAGRDGGYGYTF. This rearrangement joins TRBV19 to TRBJ1-2; D is perhaps TRBD1 (5 bases). Germline CDR1 and CDR2: LNHDA and SQIVND (reference sequence). The CDR3 covers 16 residues. Trimming took off 5 bases at V and 4 bases at J, with 20 bases between the two ends. Combining the CDR3 with reference TRBV19 and TRBJ1-2 gives the whole variable domain DGGITQSPKYLFRKEGQNVTLSCEQNLNHDAMYWYRQDPGQGLRLIYYSQIVNDFQKGDIAEGYSVSREKKESFPLTVTSAQKNPTAFYLCASSAAGRDGGYGYTFGSGTRLTVV.

The chain couples TRBV5-1 to TRBJ1-3; 7 bases map to TRBD1. The germline V gene encodes CDR1 SGHRS and CDR2 YFSETQ. The CDR3 runs to 16 residues. V was pared by 0 bases and J by 0 bases, with 3 bases of the junction left unmatched. CDR3 nucleotides: TGCGCCAGCAGCTTGGGGGGACAGAACTCTGGAAACACCATATATTTT. It is translated as CASSLGGQNSGNTIYF.

The V and J genes are TRBV18 and TRBJ1-2, with D possibly being TRBD1 (5 bases). The germline V and J ends were trimmed by 4 bases and 7 bases, with 19 bases remaining between them. The CDR3 totals 15 residues. Germline V gene lookup returns CDR1 KGHSH and CDR2 LQKENI. The CDR3 protein is CASSRSGAPDGGYTF. Here the CDR3 DNA reads TGTGCCAGCTCACGATCCGGGGCCCCCGACGGTGGCTACACCTTC. Filled out from reference TRBV18 and TRBJ1-2, the complete variable domain reads NAGVMQNPRHLVRRRGQEARLRCSPMKGHSHVYWYRQLPEEGLKFMVYLQKENIIDESGMPKERFSAEFPKEGPSILRIQQVVRGDSAAYFCASSRSGAPDGGYTFGSGTRLTVV.

CDR3 residues: CASSYSLQTSHGYTF. The CDR3, as DNA: TGTGCCAGCAGTTACTCGTTACAGACTAGTCATGGCTACACCTTC. The gene calls are TRBV6-6 and TRBJ1-2; no firm D call. This CDR3 contains 15 residues. Deletions cut 0 bases from V and 6 bases from J, with 14 bases between. Germline V lookup: CDR1 MNHNY, CDR2 SVGAGI (reference sequence).

The V call is TRBV19, the J call TRBJ1-4; D is unclear. The CDR3 has 14 residues. Trimming removed 3 bases at V and 0 bases at J, with 5 bases between. The germline CDR1 and CDR2 sequences are LNHDA and SQIVND (reference sequence). The CDR3 sequence: CASSIGATNEKLFF. CDR3 coding DNA: TGTGCCAGTAGTATCGGAGCAACTAATGAAAAACTGTTTTTT.

This rearrangement joins TRBV5-1 to TRBJ1-1; the D is unclear. The V end was cut by 1 base, the J end by 1 base, with 5 bases between. There are 13 residues in the CDR3. Looked up from germline, CDR1 is SGHRS and CDR2 is YFSETQ. The CDR3 region has the DNA TGCGCCAGCAGCTTGAACGAGAACACTGAAGCTTTCTTT. This codes for CASSLNENTEAFF.

This chain uses TRBV5-1 with TRBJ2-1; 12 bases fit TRBD2. The CDR3 loop spans 15 amino acids. The germline gives CDR1 SGHRS, CDR2 YFSETQ. J gave up 5 bases and V 4 bases, and 4 bases lay outside the gene matches. The CDR3 is CASSPRLAGDNEQFF. The CDR3, as DNA: TGCGCCAGCAGCCCACGACTAGCGGGGGACAATGAGCAGTTCTTC.

This clone was detected only once. The gene calls are TRBV19 and TRBJ2-7; no reliable D call. Germline-derived CDR1 and CDR2 are LNHDA and SQIVND (reference sequence). Trimming pared 5 bases from V and 6 bases from J, leaving 14 bases between. The CDR3 is made up of 13 amino acids. CDR3 in amino acids: CASSLTEISEQYF. In DNA form, the CDR3 reads TGTGCCAGTAGTTTAACAGAAATAAGCGAGCAGTACTTC.

The table lists this clone with a count of one. The chain uses TRBV7-2 and TRBJ2-1, with 8 bases matching TRBD1. V gave up 6 bases and J gave up 2 bases; unmatched junction bases: 6. CDR1 and CDR2 (germline): SGHTA, FQGNSA. The CDR3 covers 15 residues. The CDR3 DNA is TGTGCCAGCAGTACCGACAGGGGTACCTACAATGAGCAGTTCTTC. As protein: CASSTDRGTYNEQFF.

This clone came up once. CDR3 residues: CSVVRGTGTRGYTF. For the CDR3, the DNA is TGCAGCGTTGTAAGGGGGACTGGAACTCGTGGCTACACCTTC. The chain couples TRBV29-1 to TRBJ1-2, with D perhaps TRBD1 (6 bases). V dropped 4 bases and J dropped 7 bases, with 19 bases sitting between them. The CDR3 length is 14 residues. The germline V gene encodes CDR1 SQVTM and CDR2 ANQGSEA.

The chain combines TRBV30 with TRBJ1-1; D uncertain. CDR3 length: 14 residues. Trimming pared 1 base from V and 6 bases from J, leaving 15 bases between. Per the germline V gene, CDR1 is GTSNPN and CDR2 is SVGIG (reference sequence). The CDR3 DNA follows: TGTGCCTGGAGTGGAAGTGCCCAGTCCGCTGAAGCTTTCTTT. Encoded protein: CAWSGSAQSAEAFF.

In its sample, this clone was seen once. The chain recombines TRBV19 with TRBJ2-5; no clear D gene. The germline V gene encodes CDR1 LNHDA and CDR2 SQIVND (reference sequence). The CDR3 loop spans 12 amino acids. V lost 3 bases, J lost 4 bases, and 6 bases lay in between. The chain's CDR3 is CASSMLGETQYF. The CDR3 coding sequence is TGTGCCAGTAGTATGCTAGGAGAGACCCAGTACTTC.

The V gene is TRBV5-1, the J gene TRBJ2-7; D possibly uses TRBD1 or TRBD2 (5 bases each). V was cut by 4 bases and J by 7 bases, with 18 bases left in between. The CDR3 length is 14 residues. In germline, CDR1 is SGHRS, CDR2 YFSETQ. The DNA of the CDR3 is TGCGCCAGCAGCCTGGGACGCAAGGACGGTGAGCAGTACTTC. Its protein product is CASSLGRKDGEQYF.

V and J are TRBV5-1 and TRBJ2-2; D is unresolved. Trimming took 0 bases from V and 1 from J, leaving 13 bases between them. Germline V gives CDR1 SGHRS, CDR2 YFSETQ. The CDR3 is 17 amino acids. Here the CDR3 reads CASSLEPPSLNTGELFF. DNA of the CDR3: TGCGCCAGCAGCTTGGAACCACCATCCCTGAACACCGGGGAGCTGTTTTTT.